The clone carrying this T cell receptor beta chain was seen a handful of times. Its antigen is as yet unknown. These data are taken from a study of T cells after yellow fever vaccination. Germline lookup yields CDR1 SNHLY and CDR2 FYNNEI. Trimming removed 1 base from V and 5 bases from J; junction bases left unmatched: 3. The CDR3 sequence is 14 residues long. The study's findings and limits: Subsequent to the booster, the majority of primary-vaccination clones reappeared (96% CD4, about 90% CD8).

One entry per CDR3 protein, called by TCRdb with MiXCR from the 5' RACE reads. The sample comprises a few hundred thousand distinct CDR3 sequences, 8% to 9.5% of which are singletons, and roughly 15% rests with the top ten. The source was PBMCs, collected roughly seven weeks after the first yellow fever vaccination. The sequence derives from a man between 18 and 35 years old who received the YFV17D yellow fever vaccine. The chain combines TRBV2 with TRBJ2-5, with 8 bases that match TRBD2. The CDR3 reads CASSEDPGGETQYF. The CDR3 bases are TGTGCCAGCAGTGAAGATCCGGGGGGGGAGACCCAGTACTTC. The full variable domain, rest sourced from reference TRBV2 and TRBJ2-5, is EPEVTQTPSHQVTQMGQEVILRCVPISNHLYFYWYRQILGQKVEFLVSFYNNEISEKSEIFDDQFSVERPDGSNFTLKIRSTKLEDSAMYFCASSEDPGGETQYFGPGTRLLVL.